This T cell receptor (beta chain) was obtained from a study of blood T cells in healthy people across ages. Through a sample-barcoded 5' primer and a J-beta primer mix, a second PCR was run for roughly 7 to 11 cycles. A template-switch adaptor with 12 random nucleotides tagged each cDNA molecule. One entry per CDR3 protein results from TCRdb running MiXCR on the 5' RACE reads. The top ten hold around 16% of the sample, which has 850,000 to 950,000 distinct CDR3 sequences, around 28% seen once. Staff drew 8 to 10 milliliters of peripheral blood from each donor. Total RNA, at least 6 micrograms per sample, came from PBMCs. The germline V and J ends were trimmed by 4 bases and 9 bases, with 10 bases remaining between them. This CDR3 contains 12 residues. CDR1 SGHTA and CDR2 FQGNSA come from the germline V gene.

The receptor's source is a woman older than 75 in good health. V gene TRBV7-2 combines with J gene TRBJ2-1, with D unclear. Sequencing was carried out using blood. The CDR3 spells CASSSPFGEQFF. The CDR3 DNA reads as TGTGCCAGCAGCTCTCCGTTCGGTGAGCAGTTCTTC.